This T cell receptor beta chain emerged from a study of T-cell memory formation after mild COVID-19. After 5'RACE with constant-segment primers, TCR alpha and TCR beta cDNA libraries carrying sample barcodes and UMIs were obtained. Each CDR3 protein gets one entry after TCRdb re-called the 5' RACE reads with MiXCR. Of 290,000 or so distinct CDR3 sequences in the sample, 15% to 20% were seen once. This clonotype was picked up a small number of times. Its antigen is undetermined. General study findings and limits: Contracting CD4+ clones lay largely in CM and EM, with CD8+ ones residing in EMRA. Clones shrinking from day 15 to 85 showed even CD4/CD8 mixes; later expanders tilted CD4+.

V was pared by 5 bases and J by 3 bases, with 15 bases between. CDR3 length: 14 residues. The germline gives CDR1 SGHRS, CDR2 YFSETQ. The sequence came from a man aged 18 to 30 who had mild COVID-19 (a few samples of this study predate the infection). Cell type and time point are not known. V and J are TRBV5-1 and TRBJ2-7, with D possibly being TRBD1 (6 bases). Sequencing was carried out using PBMCs or a T cell subset sorted from them (not recorded which). CDR3 coding DNA: TGCGCCAGCAGTCTTGCGTTACAGGGCTACGAGCAGTACTTC. It yields the protein CASSLALQGYEQYF.